This T cell receptor beta chain originates from a study of PD-L1 blockade in urothelial cancer. Study-level information: Males with bladder-origin urothelial cancer made up about 90% of the 29 patients. Among blood samples, the median T cell count was some 140,000.

Broader study findings: Tumor-associated clones in the blood of durable-benefit patients grew more at 3 weeks.

TCRdb keeps only in-frame clones here, not all; method: immunoSEQ multiplex PCR. Found here are about 45,000 clones, around 88% of them singletons; the top ten hold about 4.2%. The CDR3 totals 15 residues. Trimming cost V 5 bases and J 1 base, with 14 bases left between them. Per the germline V gene, CDR1 is MNHEY and CDR2 is SMNVEV (reference sequence). In regard to this clone: Its antigen is as yet unknown.

The rearrangement uses TRBV27 and TRBJ1-1, with unresolved D. Sequences were derived from PBMCs, sampled around atezolizumab (anti-PD-L1) treatment. This receptor was obtained from an elderly man with urothelial cancer. CDR3 protein: CASSASVGGNTEAFF. Here the CDR3 DNA reads TGTGCCAGCAGTGCCAGCGTAGGCGGGAACACTGAAGCTTTCTTT.